This TCR beta chain was obtained from a study of human T cells and chemical hapten exposure. This clonotype came up many times. TCRdb ran MiXCR on the RACE reads and lists one entry per CDR3 protein. The profile shows just over 350,000 distinct CDR3 sequences, about 6.9% of them singletons. Sample time point: patch test 2, 6 weeks after DPC sensitization. Treatment denoted: therapeutic diphenylcyclopropenone sensitization with weekly scalp DPC. Germline V gives CDR1 DFQATT, CDR2 SNEGSKA (reference sequence). This CDR3 comprises 13 residues. The V gene end was trimmed by 5 bases and the J gene end by 2 bases; junction bases not matched to a gene: 4.

The chain joins TRBV20-1 to TRBJ1-1; 8 nucleotides align to TRBD1. The source material was whole blood, sampled in connection with sensitization to the hapten diphenylcyclopropenone (DPC). This sequence originates from a woman aged 18-30 years with alopecia areata. Some clones in this sample may be carry-over from other donors' samples. The CDR3 is CSALQGGNTEAFF. In nucleotides, the CDR3 is TGCAGTGCTTTACAGGGGGGCAACACTGAAGCTTTCTTT.